This T cell receptor beta chain was observed in a study of blood T cell repertoires in COVID-19. Study-level information: Some COVID-19 samples were acute and others convalescent; all came from the United States, Italy and Spain. From T cells, B-cell-depleted T cells, or PBMCs came the material, which was cDNA or gDNA.

This CDR3 spans 15 amino acids. V was cut by 0 bases and J by 1 base, with 9 bases left in between. Germline values: CDR1 SGHRS, CDR2 YFSETQ. In the study's own analysis: How many nucleated cells were present was estimated from reference gene primer amplification. TCRdb keeps only in-frame clones here, not all; method: immunoSEQ multiplex PCR. V and J calls and clone size are given by that table; D and trimming were obtained from the DNA. The sample includes roughly 200,000 clones, about 80% seen only once; the top ten take 4.4%. The sequence derives from a man aged 50-59 years with active or convalescent COVID-19. The sequenced sample consisted of peripheral blood. The chain couples TRBV5-1 to TRBJ2-3, with D perhaps TRBD2 (6 bases). The CDR3 is CASSLAGGGTDTQYF. The DNA for the CDR3 is TGCGCCAGCAGCTTGGCCGGCGGGGGCACAGATACGCAGTATTTT.